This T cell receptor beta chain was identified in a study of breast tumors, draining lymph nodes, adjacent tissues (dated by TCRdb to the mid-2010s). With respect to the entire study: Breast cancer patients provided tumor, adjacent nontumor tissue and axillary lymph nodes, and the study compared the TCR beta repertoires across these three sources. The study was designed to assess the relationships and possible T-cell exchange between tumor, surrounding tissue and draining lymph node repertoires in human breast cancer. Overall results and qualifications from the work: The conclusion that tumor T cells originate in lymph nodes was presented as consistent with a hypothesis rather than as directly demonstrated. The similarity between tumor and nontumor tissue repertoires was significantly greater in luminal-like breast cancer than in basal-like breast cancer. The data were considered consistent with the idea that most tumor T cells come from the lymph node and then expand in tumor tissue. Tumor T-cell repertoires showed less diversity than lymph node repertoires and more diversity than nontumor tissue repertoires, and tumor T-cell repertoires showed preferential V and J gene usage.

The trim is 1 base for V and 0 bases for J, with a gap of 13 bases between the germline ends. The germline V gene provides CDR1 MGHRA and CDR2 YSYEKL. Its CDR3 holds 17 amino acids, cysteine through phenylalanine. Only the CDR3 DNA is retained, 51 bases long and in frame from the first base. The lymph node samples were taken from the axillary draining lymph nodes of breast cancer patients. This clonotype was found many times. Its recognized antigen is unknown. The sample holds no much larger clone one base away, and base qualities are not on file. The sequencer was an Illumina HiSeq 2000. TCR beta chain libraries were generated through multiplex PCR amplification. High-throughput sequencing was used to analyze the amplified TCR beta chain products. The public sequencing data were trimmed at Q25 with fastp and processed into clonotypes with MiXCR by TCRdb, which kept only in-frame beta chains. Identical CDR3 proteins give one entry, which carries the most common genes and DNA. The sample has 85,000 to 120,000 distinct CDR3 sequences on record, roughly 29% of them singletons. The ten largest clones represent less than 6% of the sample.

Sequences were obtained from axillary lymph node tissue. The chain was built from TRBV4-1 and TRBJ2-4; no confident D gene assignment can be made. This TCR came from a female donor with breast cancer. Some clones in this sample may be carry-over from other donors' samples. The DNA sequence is TGCGCCAGCAGCCAAGTTCCTAGATTGCGAGCCAAAAACATTCAGTACTTC. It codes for CASSQVPRLRAKNIQYF.